This TCR beta chain was found in a study of immune cell composition in non-small cell lung cancer. This clone was counted only a few times. What it binds is unknown. Some clones are missing from TCRdb's copy, which holds only in-frame ones; the method was immunoSEQ multiplex PCR. Here the sample spans 4,000 or so clones, roughly 84% being singletons. Findings of the study overall: Lung squamous cell carcinoma tumours had significantly higher top 10 clone scores and productive clonality than lung adenocarcinoma.

Looked up from germline, CDR1 is SGHVS and CDR2 is FQNEAQ. V lost 4 bases to trimming and J lost 12 bases, with 9 bases between them. The CDR3 runs 11 residues. The chain combines TRBV7-8 with TRBJ1-4, with D unresolved. Sequenced input: lung tumor tissue. The TCR comes from a human donor with non-small cell lung cancer. DNA for the CDR3: TGTGCCAGCAGCTCGCCAGAGGAACTGTTTTTT. Its translation is CASSSPEELFF.